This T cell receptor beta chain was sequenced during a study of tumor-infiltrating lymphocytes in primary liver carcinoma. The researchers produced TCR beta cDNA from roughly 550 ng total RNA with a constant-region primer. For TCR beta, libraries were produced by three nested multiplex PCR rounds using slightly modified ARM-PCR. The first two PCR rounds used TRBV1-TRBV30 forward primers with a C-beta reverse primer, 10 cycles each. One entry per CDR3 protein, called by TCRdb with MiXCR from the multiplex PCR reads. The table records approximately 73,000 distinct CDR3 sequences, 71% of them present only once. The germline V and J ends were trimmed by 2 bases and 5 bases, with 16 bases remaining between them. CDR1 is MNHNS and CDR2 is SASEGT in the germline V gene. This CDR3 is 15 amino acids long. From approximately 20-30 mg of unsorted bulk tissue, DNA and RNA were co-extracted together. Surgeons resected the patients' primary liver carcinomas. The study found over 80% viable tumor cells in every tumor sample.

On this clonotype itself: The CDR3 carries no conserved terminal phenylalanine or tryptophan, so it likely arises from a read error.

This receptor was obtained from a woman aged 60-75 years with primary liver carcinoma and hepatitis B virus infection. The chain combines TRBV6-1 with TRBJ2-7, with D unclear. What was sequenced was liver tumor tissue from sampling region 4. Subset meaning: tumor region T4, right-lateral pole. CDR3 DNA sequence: TGTGCCAGCAGTGAAATCTATCCGCCGAGCGACGAGCAGTACCTC. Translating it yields CASSEIYPPSDEQYL.